These 23 T cell receptor beta chains were all obtained from the same sample, sequenced in a study of blood T cell repertoires in COVID-19. Only in-frame clones appear in the TCRdb table, and some are missing; sequencing was by immunoSEQ multiplex PCR. Here the sample spans about 380,000 clones, about 88% being singletons. The sample comprised PBMCs or T cells enriched from blood (not recorded which). These receptor sequences come from a woman between 18 and 30 years old who had recovered from COVID-19.

This sequence joins TRBV24-1 and TRBJ1-6, with D perhaps matching TRBD1 (5 bases). This CDR3 has 17 amino acids. Trimming stripped 1 base from V and 6 bases from J, with 15 bases between. Germline V gene lookup returns CDR1 KGHDR and CDR2 SFDVKD. The CDR3 sequence is CATSDFGRGFLNSPLHF. The CDR3, as DNA: TGTGCCACCAGTGATTTTGGGAGGGGCTTCCTTAATTCACCCCTCCACTTT.

DNA for the CDR3: TGTGCCAGCAGCCCAGAGGGGAGGGTCCAGGGACCATACCACTACGAGCAGTACTTC. Translated, it gives CASSPEGRVQGPYHYEQYF. The rearrangement links TRBV3-1 (or the pseudogene TRBV3-2) to TRBJ2-7; TRBD2 matches 7 bases. The CDR3 is 19 amino acids. V was pared by 4 bases and J by 3 bases, with 21 bases of the junction left unmatched. The germline gives CDR1 LGHDT, CDR2 YNNKEL (reference sequence).

The chain has TRBV6-1 and TRBJ1-6; D is undetermined. There are 14 residues in the CDR3. V lost 3 bases to trimming and J lost 6 bases, with 9 bases between them. Germline assignment: CDR1 MNHNS and CDR2 SASEGT. DNA of the CDR3: TGTGCCAGCAGTGAGGGCCCCGGTAATTCACCCCTCCACTTT. Protein sequence: CASSEGPGNSPLHF.

This clone was observed once. In DNA form, the CDR3 reads TGCGCCAGCAGTGAGTTTGGGACAGGGGAAGATTCACCCCTCCACTTT. Protein sequence: CASSEFGTGEDSPLHF. The chain links TRBV10-1 to TRBJ1-6; 10 nucleotides match TRBD1. Losses at the gene ends were 1 base for V and 8 bases for J; bases not matched to a gene: 5. The CDR3 is 16 residues long. The germline gives CDR1 WNHNN, CDR2 SYGVQD (reference sequence).

The rearrangement joins TRBV19 to TRBJ2-7; D perhaps matches TRBD1 (5 bases). Trimming stripped 4 bases from V and 0 bases from J, with 7 bases between. CDR1 LNHDA and CDR2 SQIVND come from the germline V gene (reference sequence). The CDR3 is 13 amino acids. The CDR3 region has the DNA TGTGCCAGTAGTAAGGACAACTCCTACGAGCAGTACTTC. Translating gives CASSKDNSYEQYF.

V and J are TRBV19 and TRBJ1-5; perhaps TRBD1 as D (5 bases). Germline CDR1 LNHDA, CDR2 SQIVND (reference sequence). The CDR3 covers 16 residues. With 1 base removed from V and 0 bases from J, the gap between germline ends came to 10 bases. The CDR3 DNA reads TGTGCCAGTAGTATAGGGGGCCTGGATAGCAATCAGCCCCAGCATTTT. It yields the protein CASSIGGLDSNQPQHF. The variable domain in full, with the rest retrieved from reference TRBV19 and TRBJ1-5, is DGGITQSPKYLFRKEGQNVTLSCEQNLNHDAMYWYRQDPGQGLRLIYYSQIVNDFQKGDIAEGYSVSREKKESFPLTVTSAQKNPTAFYLCASSIGGLDSNQPQHFGDGTRLSIL.

The chain is built from TRBV20-1 and TRBJ1-1; D gene unclear. Germline-derived CDR1 and CDR2 are DFQATT and SNEGSKA (reference sequence). Trimming shortened V by 3 bases and J by 7 bases, and 6 bases separated the two germline ends. The CDR3 is 10 amino acids. The CDR3 is CSASRIEAFF. CDR3 nucleotide sequence: TGCAGTGCTAGCCGTATTGAAGCTTTCTTT.

V is TRBV14 and J is TRBJ2-5; TRBD2 matches 7 bases. The V segment lost 4 bases and the J segment 4 bases; nucleotides outside the gene matches: 9. There are 15 residues in the CDR3. Germline values: CDR1 SGHDN, CDR2 FVKESK. The CDR3 region is CASSLGSGRVETQYF. Here the CDR3 DNA reads TGTGCCAGCAGCCTGGGGTCAGGGAGGGTAGAGACCCAGTACTTC.

This sequence joins TRBV2 and TRBJ1-1, with D perhaps matching TRBD1 (5 bases). From germline, CDR1 is SNHLY and CDR2 FYNNEI. The CDR3 contains 14 residues. V dropped 0 bases and J dropped 6 bases, with 11 bases sitting between them. CDR3 nucleotide sequence: TGTGCCAGCAGTGAAGCGGGGGGATTATCTGAAGCTTTCTTT. Translated: CASSEAGGLSEAFF.

The chain is built from TRBV4-2 and TRBJ1-2; D call uncertain. This CDR3 is 16 amino acids long. V lost 1 base, J lost 0 bases, and 12 bases lay in between. The germline CDR1 and CDR2 sequences are LGHNA and YNFKEQ. The CDR3 DNA reads as TGTGCCAGCAGCCAAGTTTTCGGGGTACCTAACTATGGCTACACCTTC. Protein product: CASSQVFGVPNYGYTF.

The rearrangement joins TRBV4-3 to TRBJ2-3, with 13 bases that match TRBD2. The CDR3 length is 16 residues. Trimming removed 0 bases from V and 6 bases from J; junction bases left unmatched: 3. Looked up from germline, CDR1 is LGHNA and CDR2 is YSLEER. CDR3 residues: CASSQEGLAGSDTQYF. The CDR3 DNA reads as TGCGCCAGCAGCCAAGAGGGACTAGCGGGGTCCGATACGCAGTATTTT.

The V and J genes are TRBV3-1 (or the pseudogene TRBV3-2) and TRBJ1-4, with TRBD1 identical over 7 bases. Trimming at V came to 3 bases and at J to 13 bases, leaving 14 bases not matched to a gene. CDR3 length: 15 amino acids. Germline values: CDR1 LGHDT, CDR2 YNNKEL (reference sequence). CDR3 sequence: CASSHTGTATSGLFF. CDR3 nucleotide sequence: TGTGCCAGCAGCCATACCGGGACAGCCACCTCTGGACTGTTTTTT.

The chain carries TRBV7-6 and TRBJ1-1; D remains unclear. The CDR3 has 14 residues. Germline assignment: CDR1 SGHVS and CDR2 FNYEAQ. Trimming shortened V by 5 bases and J by 1 base, and 11 bases separated the two germline ends. The CDR3 sequence: CASSLGGANTEAFF. CDR3 nucleotides: TGTGCCAGCAGCCTGGGAGGAGCGAACACTGAAGCTTTCTTT.

V usage is TRBV7-2 and J usage is TRBJ1-1, with 7 bases that match TRBD1. Unmatched junction bases numbered 11, after V lost 5 bases and J lost 5 bases. Per the germline V gene, CDR1 is SGHTA and CDR2 is FQGNSA. This CDR3 region has 15 residues. CDR3 in DNA: TGTGCCAGCAGCAAACAAAACAGGGGTAGAACTGAAGCTTTCTTT. Its translation is CASSKQNRGRTEAFF. The variable domain in full, with the rest retrieved from reference TRBV7-2 and TRBJ1-1, is GAGVSQSPSNKVTEKGKDVELRCDPISGHTALYWYRQSLGQGLEFLIYFQGNSAPDKSGLPSDRFSAERTGGSVSTLTIQRTQQEDSAVYLCASSKQNRGRTEAFFGQGTRLTVV.

V gene TRBV6-4 combines with J gene TRBJ1-2, with D tentatively TRBD1 (5 bases). Looked up from germline, CDR1 is MRHNA and CDR2 is SNTAGT. V was clipped by 2 bases and J by 6 bases, with 7 bases between them. This CDR3 has 12 residues. DNA for the CDR3: TGTGCCAGCAGTGACGCGGGGGATGGCTACACCTTC. This translates into CASSDAGDGYTF.

The chain is built from TRBV7-3 and TRBJ2-1; TRBD1 agrees at 8 bases. J was trimmed by 9 bases and V by 1 base; bases with no gene match: 11. Germline assignment: CDR1 SGHTA and CDR2 FQGTGA. This CDR3 has 16 residues. The CDR3 spells CASSLKGDRGFGEQFF. CDR3 nucleotide sequence: TGTGCCAGCAGCTTAAAGGGTGACAGGGGATTTGGTGAGCAGTTCTTC.

J is TRBJ1-1 and V is TRBV5-1; 7 bases are a match to TRBD1. The CDR3 is 13 residues long. The junction had 6 bases not matched to a gene; V was cut back by 0 bases and J by 10 bases. Germline V lookup: CDR1 SGHRS, CDR2 YFSETQ. The CDR3 DNA sequence: TGCGCCAGCAGCTTGGCACAGGGGAAGGGAGCTTTCTTT. Translated: CASSLAQGKGAFF.

A single count supports this clone. The rearrangement joins TRBV5-4 to TRBJ2-7, with 9 bases that match TRBD2. V trimming: 0 bases; J trimming: 2 bases; junction bases outside the gene matches: 3. The germline V gene has CDR1 SGHNT and CDR2 YYREEE (reference sequence). The CDR3 totals 15 residues. In DNA, the CDR3 is TGTGCCAGCAGCTTGGGACTAGCGGTTCCCTACGAGCAGTACTTC. Encoded protein: CASSLGLAVPYEQYF.

This sequence joins TRBV11-2 and TRBJ2-1; maybe TRBD1 (6 bases). The CDR3 spans 15 residues. V was pared by 5 bases and J by 0 bases, with 11 bases between. Germline V gives CDR1 SGHAT, CDR2 FQNNGV. This CDR3 is CASSRGQSSYNEQFF. CDR3 sequence (DNA): TGTGCCAGCAGCCGGGGACAAAGCTCCTACAATGAGCAGTTCTTC. The full variable domain, rest sourced from reference TRBV11-2 and TRBJ2-1, is EAGVAQSPRYKIIEKRQSVAFWCNPISGHATLYWYQQILGQGPKLLIQFQNNGVVDDSQLPKDRFSAERLKGVDSTLKIQPAKLEDSAVYLCASSRGQSSYNEQFFGPGTRLTVL.

This clone was recorded once. The chain couples TRBV10-2 to TRBJ1-2, with TRBD1 identical over 9 bases. In germline, CDR1 is WSHSY, CDR2 SAAADI. This CDR3 region has 13 residues. Unmatched junction bases numbered 5, after V lost 8 bases and J lost 4 bases. The DNA for the CDR3 is TGCGCCAGCGGGGGGGACAGGGTCTATGGCTACACCTTC. Translated, it gives CASGGDRVYGYTF.

The chain is built from TRBV3-1 (or the pseudogene TRBV3-2) and TRBJ2-5; TRBD2 matches at 11 bases. In germline, CDR1 is LGHDT, CDR2 YNNKEL (reference sequence). After removal of 4 bases from V and 7 bases from J, the junction contained 20 bases not matched to a gene. The CDR3 is 19 residues long. For the CDR3, the DNA is TGTGCCAGCAGCCTTGGACAGGGAAGAACTAGCGGGGGATTGGGGACCCAGTACTTC. Translating it yields CASSLGQGRTSGGLGTQYF.

The chain couples TRBV9 to TRBJ1-3; D gene ambiguous. Germline values: CDR1 SGDLS, CDR2 YYNGEE. There are 14 residues in the CDR3. V was trimmed by 4 bases and J by 0 bases, leaving 8 bases between them. CDR3 residues: CASSQRDSGNTIYF. In DNA, the CDR3 is TGTGCCAGCAGCCAGAGGGACTCTGGAAACACCATATATTTT.

J is TRBJ2-5 and V is TRBV9; tentatively, D is TRBD1 (5 bases). V was trimmed by 3 bases and J by 0 bases, leaving 15 bases between them. Germline CDR1 SGDLS, CDR2 YYNGEE. CDR3 length equals 16 residues. In nucleotides, the CDR3 is TGTGCCAGCAGCGAGGGGCCAAAAATGTACCAAGAGACCCAGTACTTC. Encoded protein: CASSEGPKMYQETQYF.